Below are 22 T cell receptor beta chains sequenced from a single sample in a study of blood T cell repertoires in COVID-19 (dated by TCRdb to between 2020 and 2021). The library was obtained by the immunoSEQ multiplex PCR assay. In TCRdb, the immuneACCESS table is reduced to in-frame sequences with V and J assigned. These tables do not hold every clone; where another copy was compared, an unresolved V gene accounts for under half, and the others remain unexplained. Across this sample there are about 270,000 clones, with 80% to 90% seen only once. The ten largest clones add up to roughly 4.3% of the sample. What was sequenced was PBMCs or T cells enriched from blood (not recorded which). These receptor sequences come from a woman aged 25 to 45 with acute COVID-19.

The chain has TRBV28 and TRBJ2-3; 7 nucleotides line up with TRBD2. The CDR3 extends over 16 amino acids. Germline CDR1 is MDHEN and CDR2 is SYDVKM. With 5 bases clipped from V and 4 bases from J, the junction kept 12 bases outside the gene matches. CDR3 nucleotide sequence: TGTGCCAGCAGTCGCACATGGGGGGGGGTTTCAGATACGCAGTATTTT. It yields the protein CASSRTWGGVSDTQYF.

This chain uses TRBV28 with TRBJ2-7, with D unresolved. CDR1 MDHEN and CDR2 SYDVKM come from the germline V gene. This CDR3 comprises 14 residues. V shed 3 bases and J shed 0 bases, with 9 bases lying between them. CDR3 in amino acids: CASSFSTSSYEQYF. For the CDR3, the DNA is TGTGCCAGCAGTTTCTCCACCAGCTCCTACGAGCAGTACTTC.

This chain joins TRBV24-1 and TRBJ2-5; TRBD2 matches 13 bases. Germline trimming cut 3 bases from V and 1 base from J; bases unmatched to any gene: 10. CDR3 length: 19 amino acids. In germline, CDR1 is KGHDR, CDR2 SFDVKD. In DNA, the CDR3 is TGTGCCACCAGTGATCCAAGGACTAGCGGGAGTGGGTTCCAAGAGACCCAGTACTTC. Amino acid sequence: CATSDPRTSGSGFQETQYF.

The V gene is TRBV2, the J gene TRBJ1-5; no reliable D call. Germline V lookup: CDR1 SNHLY, CDR2 FYNNEI. Trimming shortened V by 3 bases and J by 4 bases, and 4 bases separated the two germline ends. This CDR3 is built from 12 residues. CDR3: CASSDQNQPQHF. CDR3 in DNA: TGTGCCAGCAGTGATCAAAATCAGCCCCAGCATTTT.

The V and J genes are TRBV5-1 and TRBJ2-7, with TRBD1 as a possible D gene (5 bases). CDR3 size: 14 residues. Germline CDR1 reads SGHRS; CDR2 reads YFSETQ. Trimming cost V 4 bases and J 1 base, with 12 bases left between them. This chain's CDR3 is CASSLAAGSYEQYF. CDR3 bases: TGCGCCAGCAGCCTGGCGGCAGGGTCCTACGAGCAGTACTTC.

The gene calls are TRBV20-1 and TRBJ1-6, with a possible D match to TRBD1 (5 bases). V shed 3 bases and J shed 10 bases, with 7 bases lying between them. Germline CDR1 is DFQATT and CDR2 is SNEGSKA (reference sequence). CDR3 length equals 11 residues. The CDR3 DNA follows: TGCAGTGCTAGCAGGGAATCACCCCTCCACTTT. The encoded protein is CSASRESPLHF.

The rearrangement joins TRBV19 to TRBJ1-4; a weak D match, TRBD1 (6 bases). The V gene's germline CDR1 is LNHDA and CDR2 SQIVND (reference sequence). This CDR3 region has 14 residues. The ends were cut back, 3 bases at V and 8 bases at J, with 13 bases in the middle. The CDR3 region is CASSMYRESEKLFF. The DNA for the CDR3 is TGTGCCAGTAGTATGTACAGGGAGAGCGAAAAACTGTTTTTT.

This rearrangement joins TRBV7-9 to TRBJ1-3, with unresolved D. V gave up 3 bases and J gave up 0 bases, with 9 bases separating them. Germline CDR1 is SEHNR and CDR2 is FQNEAQ (reference sequence). This CDR3 region has 15 residues. CDR3 nucleotide sequence: TGTGCCAGCAGCTTGGAGGGCAACTCTGGAAACACCATATATTTT. This translates into CASSLEGNSGNTIYF. The full variable domain, rest sourced from reference TRBV7-9 and TRBJ1-3, is DTGVSQNPRHKITKRGQNVTFRCDPISEHNRLYWYRQTLGQGPEFLTYFQNEAQLEKSRLLSDRFSAERPKGSFSTLEIQRTEQGDSAMYLCASSLEGNSGNTIYFGEGSWLTVV.

The J gene is TRBJ1-1, the V gene TRBV5-4; 7 bases are shared with TRBD1. CDR1 is SGHNT and CDR2 is YYREEE in the germline V gene (reference sequence). This CDR3 contains 15 residues. J gave up 4 bases and V 4 bases, and 10 bases lay outside the gene matches. CDR3 residues: CASSPGRGLGTEAFF. CDR3 nucleotides: TGTGCCAGCAGCCCTGGAAGGGGGCTGGGCACTGAAGCTTTCTTT.

The rearrangement uses TRBV6-6 and TRBJ2-1; the match to TRBD2 covers 11 bases. Germline CDR1 is MNHNY and CDR2 is SVGAGI (reference sequence). After removal of 4 bases from V and 7 bases from J, the junction contained 3 bases not matched to a gene. The CDR3 consists of 14 residues. The CDR3 region has the DNA TGTGCCAGCAGTTCCACTAGCGGGAGAAATGAGCAGTTCTTC. This encodes CASSSTSGRNEQFF.

This chain joins TRBV5-1 and TRBJ2-3; 8 nucleotides match TRBD2. The CDR3 sequence is 16 residues long. V lost 2 bases, J lost 4 bases, and 9 bases stayed unmatched. Germline V gene data show CDR1 as SGHRS and CDR2 as YFSETQ. CDR3 bases: TGCGCCAGCAGCTTACGCGGGACTAGGGATGCAGATACGCAGTATTTT. It yields the protein CASSLRGTRDADTQYF.

This chain links TRBV18 with TRBJ2-7; TRBD2 matches at 10 bases. This CDR3 has 15 amino acids. The germline gives CDR1 KGHSH, CDR2 LQKENI. The V gene end was trimmed by 2 bases and the J gene end by 2 bases; junction bases not matched to a gene: 3. The chain's CDR3 is CASSPVLAGAYEQYF. The CDR3 DNA follows: TGTGCCAGCTCACCAGTCCTAGCGGGAGCCTACGAGCAGTACTTC.

The J gene is TRBJ2-3, the V gene TRBV29-1; D perhaps matches TRBD2 (6 bases). V gave up 1 base and J gave up 2 bases, with 13 bases separating them. CDR3 size: 15 residues. Looked up from germline, CDR1 is SQVTM and CDR2 is ANQGSEA. The CDR3 is CSVEGVRRVTDTQYF. The CDR3 DNA follows: TGCAGCGTTGAAGGCGTTAGGAGGGTCACAGATACGCAGTATTTT.

The gene calls are TRBV5-5 and TRBJ2-1; 9 nucleotides agree with TRBD1. The trim removed 5 bases at V and 0 bases at J, leaving 12 bases unmatched. This CDR3 is 18 amino acids long. Germline CDR1 is SGHKS and CDR2 is YYEKEE (reference sequence). The CDR3 reads CASSRGQGLPSSYNEQFF. CDR3 DNA sequence: TGTGCCAGCAGTCGCGGACAGGGGTTACCGAGCTCCTACAATGAGCAGTTCTTC.

The chain links TRBV27 to TRBJ2-1; D may be TRBD1 (5 bases). The CDR3 length is 16 residues. The V end lost 3 bases, the J end lost 3 bases, and 15 bases lay between the germline ends. The germline V gene has CDR1 MNHEY and CDR2 SMNVEV (reference sequence). CDR3 in DNA: TGTGCCAGCAGTTTCCTCGGACACCTTTTCTACAATGAGCAGTTCTTC. Translating it yields CASSFLGHLFYNEQFF.

In DNA form, the CDR3 reads TGTGCCAGCTCCGCACCAGAGACTAGCATCACCGGGGAGCTGTTTTTT. Translation gives CASSAPETSITGELFF. V gene TRBV18 combines with J gene TRBJ2-2; 7 positions agree with TRBD2. The V and J ends lost 6 bases and 4 bases, in that order; junction bases with no gene match: 11. This CDR3 spans 16 amino acids. The germline gives CDR1 KGHSH, CDR2 LQKENI. Full variable domain (remainder filled in from reference TRBV18 and TRBJ2-2): NAGVMQNPRHLVRRRGQEARLRCSPMKGHSHVYWYRQLPEEGLKFMVYLQKENIIDESGMPKERFSAEFPKEGPSILRIQQVVRGDSAAYFCASSAPETSITGELFFGEGSRLTVL.

The genes are TRBV9 and TRBJ2-1; D is perhaps TRBD1 (6 bases). Germline-derived CDR1 and CDR2 are SGDLS and YYNGEE. The CDR3 runs to 15 residues. Trimming took 4 bases from V and 0 from J, leaving 11 bases between them. The CDR3 loop reads CASSTQGSSYNEQFF. Written as DNA, the CDR3 is TGTGCCAGCAGCACACAGGGATCCTCCTACAATGAGCAGTTCTTC.

This rearrangement joins TRBV10-3 to TRBJ1-4; 10 bases line up with TRBD1. Germline CDR1 ENHRY, CDR2 SYGVKD. Unmatched junction bases numbered 8, after V lost 6 bases and J lost 7 bases. The CDR3 extends over 15 amino acids. DNA for the CDR3: TGTGCCATCAGCGACCCGGGACAGGGGATTGAAAAACTGTTTTTT. Amino acid sequence: CAISDPGQGIEKLFF.

The J gene is TRBJ2-2, the V gene TRBV7-3; possibly TRBD2 for D (5 bases). The CDR3 is 16 amino acids. V lost 2 bases to trimming and J lost 5 bases, with 15 bases between them. CDR1 and CDR2 (germline): SGHTA, FQGTGA. The CDR3 sequence is CASSLYGTSGTGELFF. Written as DNA, the CDR3 is TGTGCCAGCAGCTTATATGGCACCTCGGGGACCGGGGAGCTGTTTTTT.

The J gene is TRBJ2-7, the V gene TRBV4-1, with TRBD2 matching over 11 bases. The germline CDR1 and CDR2 sequences are MGHRA and YSYEKL. This CDR3 is 14 amino acids long. Trimming cost V 4 bases and J 3 bases; bases outside gene matches: 2. CDR3 bases: TGCGCCAGCAGCCCGACTAGCGGGAACTACGAGCAGTACTTC. Its protein is CASSPTSGNYEQYF.

The J gene is TRBJ1-2, the V gene TRBV30; no definite D call. The CDR3 is made up of 12 amino acids. V lost 0 bases, J lost 3 bases, and 5 bases lay in between. CDR1 and CDR2 from the germline V gene are GTSNPN and SVGIG (reference sequence). The CDR3 DNA reads TGTGCCTGGAGTGTTTCCGACTATGGCTACACCTTC. Translating it yields CAWSVSDYGYTF.

The chain recombines TRBV15 with TRBJ1-2; tentatively, D is TRBD1 (5 bases). The CDR3 consists of 14 residues. The germline gives CDR1 LNHNV, CDR2 YYDKDF (reference sequence). Trimming removed 2 bases at V and 7 bases at J, with 14 bases between. CDR3 protein: CATSRPLGQGGYTF. Here the CDR3 DNA reads TGTGCCACCAGCAGACCATTGGGGCAGGGTGGCTACACCTTC. The variable domain in full, with the rest retrieved from reference TRBV15 and TRBJ1-2, is DAMVIQNPRYQVTQFGKPVTLSCSQTLNHNVMYWYQQKSSQAPKLLFHYYDKDFNNEADTPDNFQSRRPNTSFCFLDIRSPGLGDTAMYLCATSRPLGQGGYTFGSGTRLTVV.